This T cell receptor (beta chain) originates from a study of blood T cell repertoires in COVID-19. About the study: Specimens from acute and convalescent COVID-19 originated in the United States, Italy and Spain.

Using immunoSEQ multiplex PCR, the repertoire was profiled, and TCRdb retains in-frame clones only, with some absent. The repertoire has fewer than 250,000 clones, more than 85% of them found once; the top ten carry more than 2.5%. Looked up from germline, CDR1 is KGHSH and CDR2 is LQKENI. The CDR3 spans 15 residues. With 3 bases clipped from V and 1 base from J, the junction kept 3 bases outside the gene matches. The TCR comes from a man in his sixties with acute or convalescent COVID-19. V and J are TRBV18 and TRBJ2-5, with TRBD1 identical over 9 bases. Sequencing used peripheral blood. The CDR3 is CASSPRTGAQETQYF. CDR3 DNA: TGTGCCAGCTCACCGCGGACAGGGGCCCAAGAGACCCAGTACTTC.